Following are 5 T cell receptor beta chains from one sample sequenced in a study of T cell clonotyping in hematopoietic cell transplantation. Profiling relied on immunoSEQ multiplex PCR, and the TCRdb table lists in-frame clones only, not all of them. Of around 12,000 clones detected, more than 85% appear once; the ten largest clones hold 0.6% to 0.85%. Material: peripheral blood mononuclear cells. The receptors were gathered from a woman in her 50s in good health. Some clones in this sample may be carry-over from other donors' samples.

The chain uses TRBV11-2 and TRBJ1-5; D uncertain. Germline V lookup: CDR1 SGHAT, CDR2 FQNNGV. Trimming left V 1 base short and J 1 base short, with 2 bases between. CDR3 length: 13 amino acids. CDR3 nucleotides: TGTGCCAGCAGCTTAGTAAGCAATCAGCCCCAGCATTTT. Protein product: CASSLVSNQPQHF.

The genes are TRBV7-9 and TRBJ2-5; the D gene is possibly TRBD2 (5 bases). Germline CDR1 and CDR2: SEHNR and FQNEAQ (reference sequence). The CDR3 loop spans 11 amino acids. Trimming left V 5 bases short and J 7 bases short, with 8 bases between. In DNA form, the CDR3 reads TGTGCCAGCAGCCCTGAGGGGACCCAGTACTTC. The encoded protein is CASSPEGTQYF.

The chain recombines TRBV19 with TRBJ2-1; 8 nucleotides agree with TRBD1. The V and J ends lost 4 bases and 4 bases, in that order; junction bases with no gene match: 9. Per germline, CDR1 LNHDA and CDR2 SQIVND (reference sequence). The CDR3 totals 16 residues. CDR3 residues: CASSRDRDRSYNEQFF. The CDR3 region has the DNA TGTGCCAGTAGTAGGGACCGGGACAGGTCTTACAATGAGCAGTTCTTC.

This clone was seen more than once but under ten times. The chain combines TRBV30 with TRBJ1-1; possible D gene TRBD1, 5 bases. The V gene's germline CDR1 is GTSNPN and CDR2 SVGIG (reference sequence). Between the trimmed V and J ends, which lost 3 bases and 11 bases, there was a span of 13 bases. This CDR3 comprises 11 residues. CDR3 residues: CAWRPTGEAFF. CDR3 DNA: TGTGCCTGGAGACCCACGGGGGAGGCTTTCTTT.

The chain is built from TRBV4-3 and TRBJ2-1; D gene ambiguous. Germline lookup yields CDR1 LGHNA and CDR2 YSLEER. The CDR3 is 14 amino acids. V gave up 0 bases and J gave up 6 bases, with 9 bases separating them. For the CDR3, the DNA is TGCGCCAGCAGCCAAGATATAGTAGGCAATGAGCAGTTCTTC. Its translation is CASSQDIVGNEQFF.